The entry below gives a single TCR beta chain sequence along with its context. This clone was observed a handful of times. There is no known antigen for this receptor. Base quality data are lacking; no much larger clone is found one base away. This entry belongs to a study of T cell responses to AZD1222 COVID-19 vaccine (dated by TCRdb to the early 2020s). Regarding the research as a whole: AZD1222 recipients given second doses at about 4 weeks or at about 12 weeks were pooled, since spike-specific TCR depth and breadth were not found to differ between the two schedules. TCR sequencing was performed for roughly 240 trial participants, of whom roughly 200 were given two doses of AZD1222 and around 26 were given two doses of MenACWY control vaccine. Enrollment into the trials was organized by age into subgroups of 18-55, 56-69 and 70-plus years, and those subgroups contained roughly 150, 30 and 60 TCR-sequenced participants, respectively.

Findings and caveats that apply to the study as a whole: A significant rise in spike-specific TCR breadth and depth was observed after two AZD1222 doses relative to day 0 and relative to MenACWY recipients. Reportedly, close to half of the unique spike-specific TCRs recognized epitopes lying outside the regions that are mutated in the B.1.351 and B.1.1.7 variants. Because no day 14 peak-response samples were available, repertoires were characterized only after the peak T cell response. Vaccine-associated CD4 TCRs spanned the whole spike protein, with dominant responses in regions 160-218 and 743-854. The 56-69-year group was small, and its depth increase did not reach significance, likely because of low power. Conclusions about previously exposed vaccinees are limited, since just 6 or 7 AZD1222 recipients were seropositive for SARS-CoV-2 at baseline. Most participants were white British and females outnumbered males, and the authors suggested that clonal diversity may have been underestimated.

The CDR3 regions of human TCRbeta chains were analyzed by immunosequencing. From the authors' description of their analysis: TCRs in the repertoires were compared against a reference library of SARS-CoV-2-specific TCRs that had been generated with the MIRA antigen-specificity platform. Breadth meant the fraction of unique TCRs that were SARS-CoV-2-associated, whereas depth meant the fraction of total T cells that were SARS-CoV-2-associated. Each spike-specific TCR was assigned to its reactive spike region and to a CD4 or CD8 class using the MIRA data. Log10-transformed breadth and depth values were compared by one-way ANOVA with Sidak's multiple comparisons tests. TCRdb stores this immuneACCESS table with in-frame sequences only. Part of the clones is absent; in the studies checked, under half of the shortfall reflects unresolved V genes, and no reason is known for the rest. V and J calls and clone size are copied from that table; D and trimming were computed from the DNA. This sample lists 95,000 to 150,000 clones; about 90% were detected once. Approximately 1.1% of the sample comes from the top ten.

According to the germline V gene, CDR1 reads SGHVS and CDR2 reads FNYEAQ. Spanning cysteine to phenylalanine, the CDR3 consists of 12 amino acids. Only CDR3 DNA is held: 36 bases, read in frame from base 1. At the junction V is shortened by 5 bases and J by 9 bases; bases outside the gene matches: 6. What this sample's time point label stands for: baseline before first vaccination. The vaccinee samples were drawn from two UK trials, COV001 and COV002, one of which was a single-blind randomized controlled phase 2/3 trial testing AZD1222 (ChAdOx1 nCoV-19) in healthy adults. Trial participant PBMC samples were collected at day 0 and day 28 after the second dose for TCRbeta chain sequencing.

Specimen: peripheral blood, collected on day 0 of AZD1222 vaccination. The sequence links TRBV7-6 to TRBJ2-7; 8 central nucleotides agree with TRBD2. The clonotype comes from an adult in good health. In nucleotides, the sequence is TGTGCCAGCAGCAGCGGGACTAGAGGGCAGTACTTC. The resulting protein is CASSSGTRGQYF.